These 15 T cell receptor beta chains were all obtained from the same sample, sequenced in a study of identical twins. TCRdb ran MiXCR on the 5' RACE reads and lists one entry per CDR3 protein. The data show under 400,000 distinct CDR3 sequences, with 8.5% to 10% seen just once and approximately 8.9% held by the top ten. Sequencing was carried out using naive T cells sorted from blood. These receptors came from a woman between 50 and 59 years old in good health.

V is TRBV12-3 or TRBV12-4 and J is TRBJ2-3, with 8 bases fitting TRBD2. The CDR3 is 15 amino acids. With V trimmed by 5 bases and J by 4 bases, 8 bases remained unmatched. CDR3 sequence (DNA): TGTGCCAGCAGTCTAAGAGGGACTAGGGCAGATACGCAGTATTTT. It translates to CASSLRGTRADTQYF.

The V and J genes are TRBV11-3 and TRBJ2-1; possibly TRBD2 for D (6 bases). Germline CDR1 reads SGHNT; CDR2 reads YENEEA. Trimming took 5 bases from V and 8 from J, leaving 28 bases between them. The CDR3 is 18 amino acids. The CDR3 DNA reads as TGTGCCAGCAGCCCCCGTCGGGACTTGGAGTTTTCTACGGATGAGCAGTTCTTC. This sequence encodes CASSPRRDLEFSTDEQFF.

The CDR3 here is CASSSLGDNEQFF. The CDR3 nucleotides are TGTGCCAGCAGTTCCCTCGGGGACAATGAGCAGTTCTTC. This chain joins TRBV6-6 and TRBJ2-1, with D possibly being TRBD2 (5 bases). The length of the CDR3 is 13 residues. Trimming removed 4 bases from V and 5 bases from J, with 9 bases in between. The germline V gene encodes CDR1 MNHNY and CDR2 SVGAGI (reference sequence).

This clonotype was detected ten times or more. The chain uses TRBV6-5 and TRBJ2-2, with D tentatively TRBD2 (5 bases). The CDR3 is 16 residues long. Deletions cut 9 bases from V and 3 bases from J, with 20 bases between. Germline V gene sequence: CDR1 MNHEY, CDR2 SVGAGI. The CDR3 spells CASIRLTDSHTGELFF. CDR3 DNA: TGTGCCAGTATTCGACTGACGGACTCTCACACCGGGGAGCTGTTTTTT.

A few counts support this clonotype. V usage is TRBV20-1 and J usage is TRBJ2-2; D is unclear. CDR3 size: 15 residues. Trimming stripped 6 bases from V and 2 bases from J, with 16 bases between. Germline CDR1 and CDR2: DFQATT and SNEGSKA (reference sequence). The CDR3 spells CSALPQAINTGELFF. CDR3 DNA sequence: TGCAGTGCCCTCCCCCAGGCGATTAACACCGGGGAGCTGTTTTTT.

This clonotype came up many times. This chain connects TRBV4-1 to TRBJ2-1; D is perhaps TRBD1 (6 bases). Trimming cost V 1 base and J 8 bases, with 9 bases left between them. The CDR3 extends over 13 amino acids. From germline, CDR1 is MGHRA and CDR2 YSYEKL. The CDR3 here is CASSQGGGYEQFF. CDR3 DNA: TGCGCCAGCAGCCAAGGAGGGGGTTATGAGCAGTTCTTC.

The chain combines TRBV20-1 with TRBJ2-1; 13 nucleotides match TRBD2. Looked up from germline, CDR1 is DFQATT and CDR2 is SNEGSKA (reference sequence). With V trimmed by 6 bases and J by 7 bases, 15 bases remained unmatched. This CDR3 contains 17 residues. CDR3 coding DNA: TGCAGTGCCAAATATGGGACTAGCGGGACTCTGACGAATGAGCAGTTCTTC. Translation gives CSAKYGTSGTLTNEQFF.

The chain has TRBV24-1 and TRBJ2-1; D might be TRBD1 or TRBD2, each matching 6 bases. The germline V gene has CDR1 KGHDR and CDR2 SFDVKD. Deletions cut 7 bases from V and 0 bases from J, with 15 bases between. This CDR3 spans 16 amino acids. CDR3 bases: TGTGCCACCAGCGGAGGGGGTCTCAGCTCCTACAATGAGCAGTTCTTC. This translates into CATSGGGLSSYNEQFF.

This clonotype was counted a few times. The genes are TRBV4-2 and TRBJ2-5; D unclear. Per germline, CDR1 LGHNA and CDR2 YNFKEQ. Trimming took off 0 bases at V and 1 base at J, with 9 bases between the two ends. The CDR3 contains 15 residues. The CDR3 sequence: CASSQDRGFQETQYF. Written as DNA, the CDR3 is TGTGCCAGCAGCCAAGATCGTGGGTTCCAAGAGACCCAGTACTTC.

CDR3 in amino acids: CASSLAGGTGTEFF. CDR3 DNA sequence: TGCGCCAGCAGCTTGGCGGGCGGGACGGGGACTGAGTTCTTC. The rearrangement uses TRBV5-1 and TRBJ2-1; tentative D call: TRBD2 (6 bases). The CDR3 loop spans 14 amino acids. CDR1 and CDR2 (germline): SGHRS, YFSETQ. Trimming pared 0 bases from V and 14 bases from J, leaving 18 bases between. The variable domain in full, completed from reference TRBV5-1 and TRBJ2-1, reads KAGVTQTPRYLIKTRGQQVTLSCSPISGHRSVSWYQQTPGQGLQFLFEYFSETQRNKGNFPGRFSGRQFSNSRSEMNVSTLELGDSALYLCASSLAGGTGTEFFGPGTRLTVL.

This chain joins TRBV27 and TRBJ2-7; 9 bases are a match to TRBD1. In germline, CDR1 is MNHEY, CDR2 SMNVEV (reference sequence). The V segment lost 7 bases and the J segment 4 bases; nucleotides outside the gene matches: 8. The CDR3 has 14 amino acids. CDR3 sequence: CASKWGQGQYEQYF. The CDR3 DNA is TGTGCCAGCAAATGGGGACAGGGTCAGTACGAGCAGTACTTC.

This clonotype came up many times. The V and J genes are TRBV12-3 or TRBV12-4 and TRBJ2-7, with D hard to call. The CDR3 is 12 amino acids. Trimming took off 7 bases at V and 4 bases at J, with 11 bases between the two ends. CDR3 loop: CASTRGSYEQYF. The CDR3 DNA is TGTGCCAGCACCCGAGGTTCGTACGAGCAGTACTTC.

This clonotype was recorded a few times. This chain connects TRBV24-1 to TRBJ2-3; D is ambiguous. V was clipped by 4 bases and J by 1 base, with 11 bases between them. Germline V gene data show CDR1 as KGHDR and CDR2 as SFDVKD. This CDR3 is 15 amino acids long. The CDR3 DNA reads TGTGCCACCAGTGAGAGAAGGACGGGCACAGATACGCAGTATTTT. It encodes CATSERRTGTDTQYF.

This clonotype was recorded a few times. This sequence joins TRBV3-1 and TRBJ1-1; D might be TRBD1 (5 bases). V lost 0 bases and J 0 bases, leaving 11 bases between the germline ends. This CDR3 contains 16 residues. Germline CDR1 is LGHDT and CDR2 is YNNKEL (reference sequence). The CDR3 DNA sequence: TGTGCCAGCAGCCAAGATCAGGGCCGGTTGAACACTGAAGCTTTCTTT. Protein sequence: CASSQDQGRLNTEAFF.

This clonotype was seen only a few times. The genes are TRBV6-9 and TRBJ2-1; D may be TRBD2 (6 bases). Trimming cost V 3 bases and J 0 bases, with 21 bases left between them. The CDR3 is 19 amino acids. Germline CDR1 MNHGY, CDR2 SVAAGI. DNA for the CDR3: TGTGCCAGCAGTTACCTTAATTCCCCCTCGGGACTCTCCTACAATGAGCAGTTCTTC. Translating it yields CASSYLNSPSGLSYNEQFF.